This T cell receptor (beta chain) was captured by sequencing in a study of regulatory T cells in long-lasting Graves disease (dated by TCRdb to about 2021). About the full investigation: In the newly diagnosed Graves' disease group, patients had been taking antithyroid drugs for less than 3 months. Patients with persistent Graves' disease were compared with patients with newly diagnosed Graves' disease using TCR sequencing and RNA sequencing of peripheral blood. The study took place in China and was registered as a clinical trial. A total of around 35 samples underwent TCR sequencing: some 13 from persistent and approximately 20 from newly diagnosed Graves' disease patients. Beyond this particular receptor, the publication reports: Sequencing and analysis were restricted to the TCR beta chain. Persistent Graves' disease patients showed lower TCR Shannon entropy and fewer highly expanded clones than newly diagnosed patients, suggesting clonal expansion. The authors noted that the small sample size was a limitation that may lower accuracy. Peripheral blood alone was examined, since thyroid tissue, which constituted the primary lesion, could not be accessed. Persistent disease showed preferential use of TRBV28, TRBJ1-2 and TRBJ2-5, whereas newly diagnosed disease favored TRBV20-1 and TRBJ2-1. Patients with persistent disease shared more public clonotypes (around 2,500) than newly diagnosed patients did (more than 900).

Libraries came from multiplex PCR. Sequencing instrument: Illumina HiSeq 4000. iRepertoire HTBI primers and Arm-PCR amplification of CDR3 regions were used to construct TCR beta libraries. Gel purification was performed on PCR products prior to sequencing. The source study handled its data this way. Across samples, fewer than 70 TRBV and 14 TRBJ segments were identified and used for gene usage analysis of CDR3 amino acid clonotypes. COPE and FqMerger were used to merge filtered high-quality paired reads into contigs. BLAST was used to align contigs to the IMGT TRBV, TRBD and TRBJ reference genes, and CDR3 was defined following IMGT. Clonotypes above 0.1% frequency were classified as highly expanded clones. Repertoire diversity was measured by Shannon entropy, and V-J evenness by the Gini coefficient. A clonotype was considered public if more than one individual shared it. Clones were called with MiXCR by TCRdb after fastp trimmed the public reads at Q25, and only in-frame beta chains were retained. For every CDR3 protein sequence, its rows merge into one entry that carries the most common genes and DNA. TCRdb's processing, not the authors', yielded these V and J calls. The sample table records 250,000 to 400,000 distinct CDR3 sequences; roughly 18% of these occur just once. The leading ten clones occupy around 37% of the sample.

This clonotype was counted at least ten times. This receptor's antigen is unknown. Base quality data are lacking; no much larger clone is found one base away. The sample's time point label, decoded: newly diagnosed GD, antithyroid drugs for less than 3 months. RNA was extracted from PBMCs in TRIzol for both TCR sequencing and RNA sequencing. The diagnosis of Graves' disease was made according to American Thyroid Association guidelines. Patients were recruited from an endocrinology department in Xi'an, China. Each patient gave around 9.2 milliliters of peripheral blood, collected in an EDTA anticoagulant tube. Ficoll Paque Plus density gradient separation was used to isolate PBMCs, and no further T cell sorting was performed. RNA quality was checked with an Agilent 2100 Bioanalyzer and agarose gel, and concentration with a NanoDrop 2000. Trimmed from V: 5 bases; trimmed from J: 8 bases; junction bases lacking a gene match: 5. Taken from cysteine to phenylalanine, the CDR3 has 14 residues. CDR3 DNA only is kept here, 42 bases in frame from base 1. The germline V gene (reference sequence) yields DFQATT for CDR1 and SNEGSKA for CDR2.

The clonotype originates from a female donor with Graves disease. This material consisted of peripheral blood mononuclear cells (PBMCs), taken at new diagnosis, from a patient treated with antithyroid drugs. In this chain, TRBV20-1 is recombined with TRBJ2-1, with 14 central nucleotides matching TRBD2. CDR3 region: CSARGTSGSHEQFF. The bases are TGCAGTGCTCGAGGGACTAGCGGGAGCCATGAGCAGTTCTTC.